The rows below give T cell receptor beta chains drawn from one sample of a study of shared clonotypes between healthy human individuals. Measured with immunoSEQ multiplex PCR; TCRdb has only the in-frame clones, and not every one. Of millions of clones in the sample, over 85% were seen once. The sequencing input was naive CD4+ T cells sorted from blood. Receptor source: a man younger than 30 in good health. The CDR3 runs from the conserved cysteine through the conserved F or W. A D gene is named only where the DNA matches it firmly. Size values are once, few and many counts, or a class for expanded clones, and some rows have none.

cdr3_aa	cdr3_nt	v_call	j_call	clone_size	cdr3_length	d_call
CSAKGVYYGYTF	TGCAGCGCGAAAGGGGTTTACTATGGCTACACCTTC	TRBV29-1	TRBJ1-2	once	12	NA
CASSPGTYTEAFF	TGTGCCAGCAGCCCGGGAACCTACACTGAAGCTTTCTTT	TRBV7-9	TRBJ1-1	NA	13	NA
CASSYRDRSGGYTF	TGTGCCAGCAGTTACCGGGACCGCTCTGGCGGCTACACCTTC	TRBV27	TRBJ1-2	NA	14	NA
CASSFSWTSGGQETQYF	TGTGCCAGCAGCTTCTCTTGGACTAGCGGGGGCCAAGAGACCCAGTACTTC	TRBV7-9	TRBJ2-5	once	17	TRBD2
CAWSALRTGTGANVLTF	TGTGCCTGGAGTGCCCTCAGGACGGGTACTGGGGCCAACGTCCTGACTTTC	TRBV30	TRBJ2-6	once	17	NA
CASSPQTVGATEAFF	TGCGCCAGCAGCCCACAGACCGTGGGGGCCACTGAAGCTTTCTTT	TRBV5-1	TRBJ1-1	NA	15	NA
CASSRGGGGNNQPQHF	TGTGCCAGCAGCCGGGGGGGCGGAGGGAACAATCAGCCCCAGCATTTT	TRBV7-2	TRBJ1-5	NA	16	NA
CASSLAQGIGTEAFF	TGCGCCAGCAGCTTGGCCCAGGGGATTGGGACTGAAGCTTTCTTT	TRBV5-1	TRBJ1-1	NA	15	NA
CASSMGLAGGRIGELFF	TGTGCCAGTAGTATGGGACTAGCGGGAGGGCGCATCGGGGAGCTGTTTTTT	TRBV19	TRBJ2-2	NA	17	TRBD2
CASSLTVTNYGYTF	TGTGCCAGCAGCTTAACAGTGACCAACTATGGCTACACCTTC	TRBV5-6	TRBJ1-2	NA	14	NA
CASSPHPDSSYEQYF	TGTGCCAGCAGCCCTCACCCGGACAGCTCCTACGAGCAGTACTTC	TRBV9	TRBJ2-7	NA	15	NA
CSATGQLETQYF	TGCAGCGCAACGGGCCAGTTGGAGACCCAGTACTTC	TRBV29-1	TRBJ2-5	NA	12	NA
CASSLGAGLAFF	TGTGCCAGCAGCTTAGGAGCCGGGTTGGCTTTCTTT	TRBV11-2	TRBJ1-1	NA	12	NA
CAWSGSSGWGYEQYF	TGTGCCTGGAGTGGATCTAGCGGGTGGGGCTACGAGCAGTACTTC	TRBV30	TRBJ2-7	NA	15	TRBD2
CASSPSHSYPYEQYF	TGTGCCAGCAGCCCGTCCCACAGTTACCCTTACGAGCAGTACTTC	TRBV7-2	TRBJ2-7	NA	15	NA
CASSRRGRWNSPLHF	TGTGCCAGCAGTCGGAGAGGGAGGTGGAATTCACCCCTCCACTTT	TRBV28	TRBJ1-6	NA	15	NA
CASSLGPGWGVSNQPQHF	TGTGCCAGCAGCTTGGGCCCAGGTTGGGGGGTCAGCAATCAGCCCCAGCATTTT	TRBV5-6	TRBJ1-5	NA	18	NA
CSAGDRRNEKLFF	TGCAGCGCTGGGGACAGACGGAATGAAAAACTGTTTTTT	TRBV29-1	TRBJ1-4	NA	13	TRBD1
CASSLPFLIGGQGKNEQYF	TGTGCCAGCAGCTTACCGTTTTTAATAGGCGGACAGGGTAAAAACGAGCAGTACTTC	TRBV11-2	TRBJ2-7	NA	19	TRBD1
CASSTGLASYEQYF	TGTGCCAGCAGTACGGGACTAGCATCCTACGAGCAGTACTTC	TRBV27	TRBJ2-7	NA	14	TRBD2
CASSTRGTGGLNEQFF	TGCGCCAGCAGCACGCGCGGGACAGGGGGCCTCAATGAGCAGTTCTTC	TRBV4-1	TRBJ2-1	NA	16	TRBD1
CASSFGTLGSYEQYF	TGTGCCAGCAGCTTCGGGACCCTGGGATCCTACGAGCAGTACTTC	TRBV7-8	TRBJ2-7	NA	15	NA
CSVDSGVTEAFF	TGCAGCGTTGATTCAGGGGTCACTGAAGCTTTCTTT	TRBV29-1	TRBJ1-1	NA	12	NA
CASSLAKKREGYNEQFF	TGTGCCAGCAGCTTAGCGAAGAAGCGGGAGGGTTACAATGAGCAGTTCTTC	TRBV7-2	TRBJ2-1	NA	17	TRBD2
CASSSLPLAQETQYF	TGTGCCAGCAGCTCCCTCCCCCTAGCGCAAGAGACCCAGTACTTC	TRBV13	TRBJ2-5	NA	15	NA
CAWTVGYGYTF	TGTGCCTGGACTGTTGGCTATGGCTACACCTTC	TRBV30	TRBJ1-2	NA	11	NA
CAISTVERGGDEQFF	TGTGCCATCAGCACGGTCGAGCGGGGGGGTGATGAGCAGTTCTTC	TRBV10-3	TRBJ2-1	NA	15	TRBD2
CASSDSGGSNEQYF	TGCGCCAGCAGTGATAGTGGCGGGAGCAACGAGCAGTACTTC	TRBV10-1	TRBJ2-7	once	14	TRBD2
CSGRRQWEQFF	TGCAGCGGCCGTAGACAGTGGGAGCAGTTCTTC	TRBV29-1	TRBJ2-1	NA	11	NA
CASSLNDLRGSDTEAFF	TGTGCCAGCAGCTTAAATGACTTGAGGGGATCGGACACTGAAGCTTTCTTT	TRBV11-2	TRBJ1-1	NA	17	NA
CASSLEGQGAGNEQFF	TGCGCCAGCAGCTTGGAAGGACAGGGGGCTGGAAATGAGCAGTTCTTC	TRBV5-1	TRBJ2-1	NA	16	TRBD1
CASSLPFLPGELFF	TGCGCCAGCAGCTTGCCCTTTTTACCCGGGGAGCTGTTTTTT	TRBV5-1	TRBJ2-2	NA	14	NA
CASNQIKNQPQHF	TGTGCCAGCAACCAAATCAAGAATCAGCCCCAGCATTTT	TRBV2	TRBJ1-5	NA	13	NA
CASRTEGEKLFF	TGTGCCAGTAGGACCGAGGGGGAAAAACTGTTTTTT	TRBV2	TRBJ1-4	NA	12	NA
CSSWTGVEAFF	TGCAGCTCGTGGACAGGAGTTGAAGCTTTCTTT	TRBV29-1	TRBJ1-1	NA	11	TRBD1
CASSHYPTGADYGYTF	TGTGCCAGCAGCCACTACCCGACAGGGGCAGACTATGGCTACACCTTC	TRBV7-2	TRBJ1-2	NA	16	TRBD1
CAWSAQGGRAQYF	TGTGCCTGGAGTGCCCAGGGTGGCCGGGCCCAGTACTTC	TRBV30	TRBJ2-5	once	13	NA
CASSSQGGSYEQYF	TGCGCCAGCAGCTCTCAGGGGGGCTCCTACGAGCAGTACTTC	TRBV5-1	TRBJ2-7	NA	14	NA
CASSLSGWQFGYTF	TGTGCCAGCAGTTTGTCAGGGTGGCAATTTGGCTACACCTTC	TRBV6-5	TRBJ1-2	NA	14	NA
CASSLSQNQPQHF	TGTGCCAGCAGCTTGTCCCAAAATCAGCCCCAGCATTTT	TRBV5-6	TRBJ1-5	NA	13	NA
CASSRPTGGARRGNETQYF	TGTGCCAGCAGTAGACCTACAGGGGGCGCACGGAGGGGAAACGAGACCCAGTACTTC	TRBV27	TRBJ2-5	NA	19	TRBD1
CASRRDLTDTQYF	TGTGCCAGCAGACGCGACCTTACAGATACGCAGTATTTT	TRBV7-2	TRBJ2-3	NA	13	NA
CAWSPGQGSEQYF	TGTGCCTGGAGTCCCGGACAGGGATCCGAGCAGTACTTC	TRBV30	TRBJ2-7	NA	13	TRBD1
CASRTAVREGSPLHF	TGTGCCAGCAGAACCGCGGTCAGGGAGGGATCGCCCCTCCACTTT	TRBV6-5	TRBJ1-6	few	15	NA
CASSFYGRVTGGHYEQYF	TGTGCCAGCAGTTTCTATGGACGGGTCACAGGGGGTCACTACGAGCAGTACTTC	TRBV28	TRBJ2-7	NA	18	TRBD1
CASRRDRGNTEAFF	TGCGCCAGCAGAAGGGACAGGGGAAACACTGAAGCTTTCTTT	TRBV10-2	TRBJ1-1	NA	14	TRBD1
CSVAGAKETQYF	TGCAGCGTTGCAGGCGCCAAAGAGACCCAGTACTTC	TRBV29-1	TRBJ2-5	NA	12	NA
CASSGRQDYGYTF	TGTGCCAGCAGCGGAAGACAGGACTATGGCTACACCTTC	TRBV2	TRBJ1-2	NA	13	NA
CASSLYVTSPGELFF	TGTGCCAGCAGTTTATACGTTACAAGTCCCGGGGAGCTGTTTTTT	TRBV27	TRBJ2-2	NA	15	NA
CASSLRIDSPLHF	TGCGCCAGCAGCCTAAGAATAGATTCACCCCTCCACTTT	TRBV5-1	TRBJ1-6	NA	13	NA
CASSLGTSEAQYF	TGCGCCAGCAGCCTCGGGACTAGCGAGGCCCAGTACTTC	TRBV5-1	TRBJ2-5	once	13	TRBD2
CASSVGEVLFSYEQYF	TGTGCCAGCAGCGTAGGGGAAGTCCTTTTCTCCTACGAGCAGTACTTC	TRBV9	TRBJ2-7	NA	16	NA
CASSTRDRKNTEQFF	TGTGCCAGCAGCACCCGGGACAGGAAAAACACTGAGCAGTTCTTC	TRBV7-2	TRBJ2-1	NA	15	TRBD1